These T cell receptor beta chains were read from a single sample in a study of shared clonotypes between healthy human individuals. Profiling relied on immunoSEQ multiplex PCR, and the TCRdb table lists in-frame clones only, not all of them. The data show about 2 million clones, approximately 95% seen once. Sequenced input: naive CD8+ T cells sorted from blood. The receptors come from a man between 18 and 35 years old in good health. Each CDR3 is given with its conserved first and last residue. Each record gives: D gene, clone size, V gene, CDR3 length, J gene, CDR3 protein, CDR3 DNA. D genes are given only for firm matches. Clone size appears in some rows only: once, few, many, or a class for an expanded clone.

d_gene: .
abundance: .
v_gene: TRBV7-8
len: 15
j_gene: TRBJ1-5
CDR3aa: CASSLALTGNQPQHF
CDR3nt: TGTGCCAGCAGCTTAGCGCTCACAGGCAATCAGCCCCAGCATTTT

d_gene: .
abundance: .
v_gene: TRBV9
len: 15
j_gene: TRBJ1-3
CDR3aa: CASSVGLAAGNTIYF
CDR3nt: TGTGCCAGCAGCGTTGGGTTGGCGGCTGGAAACACCATATATTTT

d_gene: TRBD1
abundance: .
v_gene: TRBV11-2
len: 15
j_gene: TRBJ2-5
CDR3aa: CASSHIQGMQETQYF
CDR3nt: TGTGCCAGCAGCCATATACAGGGGATGCAAGAGACCCAGTACTTC

d_gene: .
abundance: few
v_gene: TRBV4-1
len: 13
j_gene: TRBJ2-2
CDR3aa: CASSHGGTGELFF
CDR3nt: TGCGCCAGCAGCCATGGCGGTACCGGGGAGCTGTTTTTT

d_gene: TRBD1
abundance: .
v_gene: TRBV5-6
len: 14
j_gene: TRBJ2-7
CDR3aa: CASSSGQGPYEQYF
CDR3nt: TGTGCCAGCAGCTCGGGACAGGGTCCCTACGAGCAGTACTTC

d_gene: TRBD1
abundance: .
v_gene: TRBV18
len: 14
j_gene: TRBJ1-2
CDR3aa: CASSPGQGNYGYTF
CDR3nt: TGTGCCAGCTCACCGGGACAGGGAAACTATGGCTACACCTTC

d_gene: .
abundance: .
v_gene: TRBV5-5
len: 15
j_gene: TRBJ1-6
CDR3aa: CASSFLRGANSPLHF
CDR3nt: TGTGCCAGCAGCTTTCTTAGGGGGGCGAATTCACCCCTCCACTTT

d_gene: .
abundance: .
v_gene: TRBV29-1
len: 15
j_gene: TRBJ2-3
CDR3aa: CSVEDERTDTDTQYF
CDR3nt: TGCAGCGTTGAAGATGAGCGGACCGACACAGATACGCAGTATTTT

d_gene: .
abundance: .
v_gene: TRBV19
len: 14
j_gene: TRBJ1-6
CDR3aa: CASSWGQNNSPLHF
CDR3nt: TGTGCCAGTAGTTGGGGACAAAATAATTCACCCCTCCACTTT

d_gene: .
abundance: .
v_gene: TRBV9
len: 14
j_gene: TRBJ2-1
CDR3aa: CASSVEGVWNEQFF
CDR3nt: TGTGCCAGCAGCGTAGAAGGCGTGTGGAATGAGCAGTTCTTC

d_gene: .
abundance: .
v_gene: TRBV7-9
len: 12
j_gene: TRBJ1-1
CDR3aa: CASGRDNTEAFF
CDR3nt: TGTGCCAGCGGTAGGGATAACACTGAAGCTTTCTTT

d_gene: TRBD2
abundance: .
v_gene: TRBV28
len: 16
j_gene: TRBJ2-1
CDR3aa: CASSLILAGGADEQFF
CDR3nt: TGTGCCAGCAGTTTAATACTAGCGGGGGGGGCAGATGAGCAGTTCTTC

d_gene: .
abundance: .
v_gene: TRBV29-1
len: 14
j_gene: TRBJ1-2
CDR3aa: CSGTLDPGANGYTF
CDR3nt: TGCAGCGGGACTTTGGATCCGGGGGCTAATGGCTACACCTTC